The next 20 T cell receptor beta chains were all read from a single sample in a study of naive and memory T cell subsets. Regarding the study as a whole: Naive repertoires, especially CD8, held a few larger clonotypes, possibly memory cells re-expressing CD45RA.

Their target antigens are unknown. Both TRBC1 and TRBC2 were covered by a beta constant-region primer of two equimolar oligonucleotides. The ligated cDNA underwent four PCR rounds using SP2 and nested alpha and beta constant-region primers. TCRdb re-analysed the UMI-ligation and nested PCR reads in MiXCR, keeping a single row per CDR3 protein. The sample lists approximately 90,000 distinct CDR3 sequences, 10% to 12% occurring once. Material: naive CD4+ T cells from blood. The receptor set was obtained from a human donor in good health.

This clonotype is labeled as medium-sized. J is TRBJ2-3 and V is TRBV18; D unclear. Trimming took off 8 bases at V and 0 bases at J, with 6 bases between the two ends. The CDR3 runs to 12 residues. Germline V gene sequence: CDR1 KGHSH, CDR2 LQKENI. The CDR3 nucleotides are TGTGCCAGCAGCCCGAGCACAGATACGCAGTATTTT. This gives the protein CASSPSTDTQYF.

This chain uses TRBV6-6 with TRBJ2-1; D may be TRBD1 (6 bases). The V gene lost 6 bases and the J gene lost 7 bases, with 16 bases spanning the gap. This CDR3 is built from 14 residues. From germline, CDR1 is MNHNY and CDR2 SVGAGI (reference sequence). CDR3 amino acids: CASRLRQGMNEQFF. In DNA form, the CDR3 reads TGTGCCAGCAGACTGCGGCAGGGGATGAATGAGCAGTTCTTC.

This clonotype was counted only a few times. The chain recombines TRBV12-3 or TRBV12-4 with TRBJ2-3; possibly TRBD1 or TRBD2 for D (5 bases each). The V and J ends lost 7 bases and 1 base respectively, with 12 bases between them. The CDR3 length is 14 residues. In DNA, the CDR3 is TGTGCCAGCAACGGGGCCCTCGGCACAGATACGCAGTATTTT. Amino acids: CASNGALGTDTQYF.

The J gene is TRBJ2-7, the V gene TRBV12-3 or TRBV12-4; no definite D call. This CDR3 is built from 13 residues. V was shortened by 6 bases and J by 2 bases, with 11 bases between the two germline ends. CDR3 in amino acids: CASRTNGAYEQYF. CDR3 DNA: TGTGCCAGCAGGACCAATGGGGCCTACGAGCAGTACTTC.

This clonotype has at least ten counts. This sequence joins TRBV9 and TRBJ2-1, with D perhaps matching TRBD1 (6 bases). The CDR3 runs to 16 residues. Trimming stripped 0 bases from V and 6 bases from J, with 16 bases between. Germline assignment: CDR1 SGDLS and CDR2 YYNGEE. CDR3 nucleotides: TGTGCCAGCAGCGTAGGACAGGCAAGGGTATTCAATGAGCAGTTCTTC. It translates to CASSVGQARVFNEQFF. Based on the CDR3 plus reference TRBV9 and TRBJ2-1, the full variable domain is DSGVTQTPKHLITATGQRVTLRCSPRSGDLSVYWYQQSLDQGLQFLIQYYNGEERAKGNILERFSAQQFPDLHSELNLSSLELGDSALYFCASSVGQARVFNEQFFGPGTRLTVL.

This clonotype was recorded a few times. V gene TRBV6-6 combines with J gene TRBJ1-3; possibly TRBD1 for D (6 bases). CDR1 is MNHNY and CDR2 is SVGAGI in the germline V gene (reference sequence). V dropped 0 bases and J dropped 0 bases, with 12 bases sitting between them. The CDR3 is made up of 17 amino acids. CDR3 bases: TGTGCCAGCAGTTACTCGTTCCAGGGGAGCTCTGGAAACACCATATATTTT. Translating gives CASSYSFQGSSGNTIYF.

V gene TRBV6-5 combines with J gene TRBJ1-4, with D unresolved. The V gene's germline CDR1 is MNHEY and CDR2 SVGAGI. The CDR3 is 14 amino acids. V was trimmed by 2 bases and J by 5 bases, leaving 9 bases between them. The CDR3 is CASSYGARNEKLFF. DNA of the CDR3: TGTGCCAGCAGTTACGGTGCCCGGAATGAAAAACTGTTTTTT.

The J gene is TRBJ2-3, the V gene TRBV20-1; 10 nucleotides line up with TRBD2. Germline V CDR1 and CDR2: DFQATT, SNEGSKA (reference sequence). V shed 3 bases, J shed 3 bases, and the junction held 6 bases outside the gene matches. CDR3 length: 15 amino acids. In nucleotides, the CDR3 is TGCAGTGCTAGGATTAGCGGGAGGCGGACAGATACGCAGTATTTT. Translated: CSARISGRRTDTQYF.

This clonotype was seen only a few times. The chain recombines TRBV20-1 with TRBJ2-7, with D possibly being TRBD2 (5 bases). Germline V gene lookup returns CDR1 DFQATT and CDR2 SNEGSKA (reference sequence). The CDR3 is 15 residues long. The V end was cut by 6 bases, the J end by 5 bases, with 23 bases between. The CDR3 spells CSASPRWRLRHEQYF. Here the CDR3 DNA reads TGCAGTGCCAGTCCCCGTTGGAGGCTGCGGCACGAGCAGTACTTC.

This clonotype was seen a few times. The rearrangement uses TRBV4-1 and TRBJ2-1, with a tentative D call TRBD1 (6 bases). Germline V CDR1 and CDR2: MGHRA, YSYEKL. CDR3 length equals 19 residues. V was trimmed by 2 bases and J by 0 bases, leaving 20 bases between them. The CDR3 is CASSQLPTGARSSYNEQFF. CDR3 nucleotides: TGCGCCAGCAGCCAACTACCGACAGGCGCTAGGAGCTCCTACAATGAGCAGTTCTTC.

The chain has TRBV7-9 and TRBJ1-6; D remains unclear. The ends were cut back, 1 base at V and 6 bases at J, with 7 bases in the middle. This CDR3 has 14 residues. The germline V gene has CDR1 SEHNR and CDR2 FQNEAQ (reference sequence). CDR3 DNA: TGTGCCAGCAGCTTAGGTCGTCCTAATTCACCCCTCCACTTT. Encoded protein: CASSLGRPNSPLHF.

This clonotype has just a few counts. The chain links TRBV20-1 to TRBJ1-5; D perhaps matches TRBD1 (6 bases). The CDR3 spans 13 residues. The V end was cut by 6 bases, the J end by 2 bases, with 11 bases between. CDR1 DFQATT and CDR2 SNEGSKA come from the germline V gene (reference sequence). CDR3: CSAVDRGNQPQHF. CDR3 in DNA: TGCAGTGCCGTGGACAGAGGCAATCAGCCCCAGCATTTT.

The rearrangement links TRBV7-9 to TRBJ2-7; 9 bases line up with TRBD1. Germline CDR1 SEHNR, CDR2 FQNEAQ (reference sequence). The CDR3 runs 14 residues. The V and J ends lost 5 bases and 8 bases, in that order; junction bases with no gene match: 10. CDR3 sequence (DNA): TGTGCCAGCAGCCACCGGGGACAGGGTGTGAAGCAGTACTTC. The encoded protein is CASSHRGQGVKQYF.

V gene TRBV12-3 or TRBV12-4 combines with J gene TRBJ2-2, with D unresolved. Trimming pared 1 base from V and 2 bases from J, leaving 14 bases between. CDR3 length equals 17 residues. The CDR3 sequence is CASSLGPTTKNTGELFF. The CDR3 bases are TGTGCCAGCAGTTTAGGGCCAACAACTAAAAACACCGGGGAGCTGTTTTTT.

Only a few counts were recorded for this clonotype. The rearrangement links TRBV20-1 to TRBJ2-3; TRBD2 aligns across 9 bases. This CDR3 contains 14 residues. Germline lookup yields CDR1 DFQATT and CDR2 SNEGSKA (reference sequence). The DNA for the CDR3 is TGCAGGGGCGGCGGGGGGGCCCCCGGAGATACGCAGTATTTT. It encodes CRGGGGAPGDTQYF.

This clonotype was observed a handful of times. The rearrangement links TRBV29-1 to TRBJ2-3, with D possibly matching TRBD1 (6 bases). V gave up 6 bases and J gave up 4 bases, with 14 bases separating them. The CDR3 runs 13 residues. Per the germline V gene, CDR1 is SQVTM and CDR2 is ANQGSEA. CDR3 residues: CSVAQGFADTQYF. For the CDR3, the DNA is TGCAGCGTAGCACAGGGTTTCGCAGATACGCAGTATTTT.

In its sample, this clonotype was seen a few times. The chain employs TRBV5-4 and TRBJ2-1, with D hard to call. Per germline, CDR1 SGHNT and CDR2 YYREEE (reference sequence). Trimming stripped 2 bases from V and 3 bases from J, with 12 bases between. This CDR3 has 15 residues. The DNA of the CDR3 is TGTGCCAGCAGCTTAGAAGGCAGGAACTACAATGAGCAGTTCTTC. This sequence encodes CASSLEGRNYNEQFF.

This CDR3 is CSARDLPLRGMNTEAFF. CDR3 DNA: TGCAGTGCTAGAGATCTTCCCCTGCGGGGGATGAACACTGAAGCTTTCTTT. This sequence joins TRBV20-1 and TRBJ1-1; possible D gene TRBD1, 5 bases. Trimming took off 0 bases at V and 0 bases at J, with 17 bases between the two ends. Per the germline V gene, CDR1 is DFQATT and CDR2 is SNEGSKA (reference sequence). This CDR3 is 17 amino acids long.

The chain has TRBV14 and TRBJ2-2; no clear D. The V and J ends lost 0 bases and 0 bases respectively, with 14 bases between them. CDR3 length equals 18 residues. Germline CDR1 and CDR2: SGHDN and FVKESK. The CDR3 sequence: CASSQDLPGWPNTGELFF. The CDR3 nucleotides read TGTGCCAGCAGCCAAGACCTTCCAGGATGGCCGAACACCGGGGAGCTGTTTTTT. The complete variable domain, with remaining parts taken from reference TRBV14 and TRBJ2-2, reads EAGVTQFPSHSVIEKGQTVTLRCDPISGHDNLYWYRRVMGKEIKFLLHFVKESKQDESGMPNNRFLAERTGGTYSTLKVQPAELEDSGVYFCASSQDLPGWPNTGELFFGEGSRLTVL.

The chain links TRBV7-2 to TRBJ1-4; maybe TRBD1 (6 bases). The CDR3 loop spans 14 amino acids. Germline lookup yields CDR1 SGHTA and CDR2 FQGNSA. V was trimmed by 1 base and J by 8 bases, leaving 11 bases between them. The CDR3 region is CASSLVGQGEKLFF. CDR3 bases: TGTGCCAGCAGCTTAGTGGGACAAGGGGAAAAACTGTTTTTT.